This record concerns one T cell receptor beta chain sequence. Antigen specificity is unknown. The V gene lost 1 base and the J gene lost 2 bases, with 20 bases spanning the gap. This CDR3 has 18 residues. Germline V gives CDR1 SGHAT, CDR2 FQNNGV. The data were taken from a study of T-cell memory formation after mild COVID-19. Overall study context: TCR clusters mostly belonged to single donors.

Broader study findings: Clones that contracted clustered mainly in CM and EM if CD4+ and in EMRA if CD8+. There was a balanced CD4/CD8 profile in clones contracting day 15 to 85, and later expanders leaned CD4+.

Employing constant-segment primers, 5'RACE generated TCR alpha and TCR beta cDNA libraries bearing sample barcodes and UMIs. TCRdb reprocessed the 5' RACE reads via MiXCR and lists one record per CDR3 protein. This table holds under 350,000 distinct CDR3 sequences, around 15% found once. The receptor was isolated from a man aged 18 to 29 who had mild COVID-19 (a few samples of this study predate the infection). Cell type and time point are not known. J is TRBJ1-2 and V is TRBV11-2; no clear D gene. Input material: PBMCs or a T cell subset sorted from them (not recorded which). The CDR3 spells CASSLVVSGRFTNYGYTF. The DNA for the CDR3 is TGTGCCAGCAGCTTAGTAGTTTCCGGGAGATTCACCAACTATGGCTACACCTTC.